These 4 T cell receptor beta chains originate from one sample sequenced in a study of shared clonotypes between healthy human individuals. Assay: immunoSEQ multiplex PCR; the TCRdb copy retains only in-frame clones and omits some. Of some 690,000 clones listed, 90% are singletons. The sample comprised memory CD8+ T cells from PBMCs. The sample's subset: CD45RO+ cells pooled with CCR7-negative TemRA cells. These receptors were taken from a man aged 18-30 years in good health. Some clones in this sample may be carry-over from other donors' samples.

The table lists this clone with a count of one. J is TRBJ1-2 and V is TRBV27, with D maybe TRBD1 (6 bases). V lost 6 bases, J lost 1 base, and 18 bases lay in between. The CDR3 extends over 16 amino acids. Germline V gives CDR1 MNHEY, CDR2 SMNVEV (reference sequence). The CDR3 DNA reads TGTGCCAGCAGCCCGATCGTATTGGACAGTAACTATGGCTACACCTTC. Protein: CASSPIVLDSNYGYTF.

The chain links TRBV6-1 to TRBJ2-1; tentatively, D is TRBD2 (6 bases). Germline V gene data show CDR1 as MNHNS and CDR2 as SASEGT. The CDR3 length is 13 residues. V shed 3 bases and J shed 8 bases, with 11 bases lying between them. The CDR3, as DNA: TGTGCCAGCAGTGATTTGCGGGACTATGAGCAGTTCTTC. It translates to CASSDLRDYEQFF.

This clone was observed once. The rearrangement uses TRBV11-2 and TRBJ2-7; D ambiguous. The germline CDR1 and CDR2 sequences are SGHAT and FQNNGV. Between the trimmed V and J ends, which lost 0 bases and 0 bases, there was a span of 6 bases. The CDR3 extends over 14 amino acids. This CDR3 is CASSLDPDSYEQYF. The CDR3, as DNA: TGTGCCAGCAGCTTAGATCCAGACTCCTACGAGCAGTACTTC.

The rearrangement links TRBV11-2 to TRBJ2-7, with a tentative D call TRBD1 (7 bases). The CDR3 has 14 residues. Trimming left V 3 bases short and J 4 bases short, with 13 bases between. The germline V gene encodes CDR1 SGHAT and CDR2 FQNNGV. The CDR3 reads CASSFRGAGYEQYF. CDR3 nucleotide sequence: TGTGCCAGCAGCTTCAGGGGGGCGGGGTACGAGCAGTACTTC.